This T cell receptor (beta chain) was profiled in a study of CD8 T cells in Susac syndrome. Trimming shortened V by 8 bases and J by 3 bases, and 20 bases separated the two germline ends. The CDR3 extends over 16 amino acids. TEMRA cells were enriched by FACS, and CD4+ and CD8+ T cells were negatively isolated. The RNA input was about 0.5 to 1 ug, and it was reverse transcribed with random hexamers. Across 54 Vbeta and 13 Jbeta, TCR beta CDR3 was amplified with immunoSEQ multiplex PCR. TCRdb analysed the immunoSEQ multiplex PCR reads with MiXCR anew, one entry per CDR3 protein. Among approximately 120,000 distinct CDR3 sequences listed, around 94% were seen once.

This receptor was identified in a human donor in good health. The chain carries TRBV23-1 and TRBJ1-5, with D uncertain. TRBV23-1 counts as an open reading frame of uncertain function. The sequenced sample consisted of CD4+ T cells from PBMCs. This CDR3 is CASFQSSPGYNQPQHF. DNA for the CDR3: TGCGCCAGCTTTCAATCGTCGCCGGGTTACAATCAGCCCCAGCATTTT.